This T cell receptor beta chain stems from a study of shared clonotypes between healthy human individuals. Study-level information: Those who served as donors were a couple of women and a few men between the ages of 18 and 49. Points from the study as a whole: Some clonotypes were shared by all four sorted-subset donors, while others were not shared. The non-shared ones had lower generation probabilities than the shared ones.

Some clones are missing from TCRdb's copy, which holds only in-frame ones; the method was immunoSEQ multiplex PCR. The table lists 2,500,000 or so clones, roughly nine tenths of them singletons. The CDR3 totals 13 residues. The V and J ends lost 0 bases and 2 bases respectively, with 6 bases between them. Per the germline V gene, CDR1 is GTSNPN and CDR2 is SVGIG (reference sequence). Details on this clone: Its specificity is not known. The same CDR3 is also encoded by other DNA sequences in this sample.

The sample comprised naive CD4+ T cells sorted from blood. Subset described: CD45RA+ positively selected. The source of this sequence is a man aged 18 to 30 in good health. The chain couples TRBV30 to TRBJ2-3, with D hard to call. CDR3 in DNA: TGTGCCTGGAGTGTAAGGCTCACAGATACGCAGTATTTT. Translated: CAWSVRLTDTQYF.